The 21 T cell receptor beta chains below come from one sample, sequenced in a study of blood T cell repertoires in COVID-19. Assay used: immunoSEQ multiplex PCR; TCRdb lists only in-frame clones, some missing. The table shows nearly 300,000 clones, with 89% occurring only once. Source material: PBMCs or T cells enriched from blood (not recorded which). The receptors shown here come from a woman in her fifties or sixties who had been exposed to COVID-19.

This chain uses TRBV11-2 with TRBJ1-6; D is perhaps TRBD1 (6 bases). Trimming removed 5 bases at V and 0 bases at J, with 11 bases between. Germline lookup yields CDR1 SGHAT and CDR2 FQNNGV. The CDR3 is made up of 16 amino acids. CDR3 sequence reads: CASSPGQSSYNSPLHF. For the CDR3, the DNA is TGTGCCAGCAGCCCTGGACAGAGCTCCTATAATTCACCCCTCCACTTT. Combining the CDR3 with reference TRBV11-2 and TRBJ1-6 gives the whole variable domain EAGVAQSPRYKIIEKRQSVAFWCNPISGHATLYWYQQILGQGPKLLIQFQNNGVVDDSQLPKDRFSAERLKGVDSTLKIQPAKLEDSAVYLCASSPGQSSYNSPLHFGNGTRLTVT.

The chain couples TRBV27 to TRBJ2-7, with 12 bases aligning to TRBD1. The V segment lost 3 bases and the J segment 3 bases; nucleotides outside the gene matches: 3. The V gene's germline CDR1 is MNHEY and CDR2 SMNVEV (reference sequence). There are 15 residues in the CDR3. CDR3 nucleotides: TGTGCCAGCAGTTTGGGACAGGGGGCAAGCTACGAGCAGTACTTC. The encoded protein is CASSLGQGASYEQYF.

V gene TRBV28 combines with J gene TRBJ2-7; weak D call: TRBD1 (5 bases). The CDR3 is 16 residues long. From germline, CDR1 is MDHEN and CDR2 SYDVKM. The V and J ends lost 2 bases and 2 bases respectively, with 16 bases between them. The CDR3 nucleotides are TGTGCCAGCAGTTTAGGAGCAGGGTTACCCCCCTACGAGCAGTACTTC. This sequence encodes CASSLGAGLPPYEQYF.

The chain joins TRBV7-9 to TRBJ2-7, with 12 bases fitting TRBD2. Germline CDR1 and CDR2: SEHNR and FQNEAQ (reference sequence). J was trimmed by 3 bases and V by 5 bases; bases with no gene match: 17. The CDR3 has 19 amino acids. The chain's CDR3 is CASSPDWWLAGGPNYEQYF. The DNA for the CDR3 is TGTGCCAGCAGCCCCGACTGGTGGCTAGCGGGGGGGCCAAACTACGAGCAGTACTTC.

The CDR3 bases are TGTGCCAGCAGCTTACTTTACAGGGATAGCAATCAGCCCCAGCATTTT. It yields the protein CASSLLYRDSNQPQHF. This chain uses TRBV11-2 with TRBJ1-5; the D gene is possibly TRBD1 (6 bases). The V end lost 2 bases, the J end lost 0 bases, and 11 bases lay between the germline ends. Per the germline V gene, CDR1 is SGHAT and CDR2 is FQNNGV. The CDR3 loop spans 16 amino acids.

This chain uses TRBV7-8 with TRBJ2-7; no firm D call. CDR1 SGHVS and CDR2 FQNEAQ come from the germline V gene. The CDR3 sequence is 12 residues long. V dropped 5 bases and J dropped 4 bases, with 9 bases sitting between them. The DNA of the CDR3 is TGTGCCAGCAGCGCGTGGTTGTACGAGCAGTACTTC. Protein sequence: CASSAWLYEQYF.

The chain links TRBV3-1 (or the pseudogene TRBV3-2) to TRBJ2-1; 10 bases agree with TRBD2. Per germline, CDR1 LGHDT and CDR2 YNNKEL (reference sequence). The CDR3 is made up of 16 amino acids. V dropped 0 bases and J dropped 5; count of bases not matched to a gene: 4. CDR3 nucleotide sequence: TGTGCCAGCAGCCAAGATTTTACTAGCGGGGACAATGAGCAGTTCTTC. Translation gives CASSQDFTSGDNEQFF.

This clone was counted only a few times. CDR3 protein: CASRPDRANTGELFF. CDR3 nucleotide sequence: TGCGCCAGCAGACCGGACAGGGCGAACACCGGGGAGCTGTTTTTT. The chain couples TRBV5-1 to TRBJ2-2, with 8 bases lining up with TRBD1. The trim removed 5 bases at V and 0 bases at J, leaving 3 bases unmatched. The CDR3 has 15 amino acids. The V gene's germline CDR1 is SGHRS and CDR2 YFSETQ.

The chain recombines TRBV27 with TRBJ1-5, with 7 bases aligning to TRBD1. Germline V gene lookup returns CDR1 MNHEY and CDR2 SMNVEV (reference sequence). With V trimmed by 5 bases and J by 7 bases, 14 bases remained unmatched. The length of the CDR3 is 16 residues. DNA for the CDR3: TGTGCCAGCAGTCCATTTAGGGGGCGCTCCGAACAGCCCCAGCATTTT. Translating gives CASSPFRGRSEQPQHF.

Turning to this clone: The same CDR3 also results from other DNA sequences found in this sample. The chain carries TRBV28 and TRBJ1-2; the match to TRBD1 covers 7 bases. CDR3 length: 14 residues. J gave up 3 bases and V 6 bases, and 7 bases lay outside the gene matches. Germline V gene data show CDR1 as MDHEN and CDR2 as SYDVKM. The CDR3 loop reads CASRTGTEDYGYTF. The CDR3 DNA sequence: TGTGCCAGCAGGACCGGGACAGAAGACTATGGCTACACCTTC.

This clone has more than one count but fewer than ten. In DNA form, the CDR3 reads TGTGCCAGTAGTTCCCGACAGGGGGAAAGCAATCAGCCCCAGCATTTT. It yields the protein CASSSRQGESNQPQHF. The chain is built from TRBV19 and TRBJ1-5; 9 bases line up with TRBD1. The length of the CDR3 is 16 residues. V trimming: 5 bases; J trimming: 1 base; junction bases outside the gene matches: 6. The germline V gene has CDR1 LNHDA and CDR2 SQIVND (reference sequence). Full variable domain (outside the CDR3, taken from reference TRBV19 and TRBJ1-5): DGGITQSPKYLFRKEGQNVTLSCEQNLNHDAMYWYRQDPGQGLRLIYYSQIVNDFQKGDIAEGYSVSREKKESFPLTVTSAQKNPTAFYLCASSSRQGESNQPQHFGDGTRLSIL.

The chain uses TRBV19 and TRBJ1-2; D might be TRBD1 (6 bases). V lost 4 bases to trimming and J lost 0 bases, with 18 bases between them. Germline CDR1 is LNHDA and CDR2 is SQIVND (reference sequence). The CDR3 has 17 residues. CDR3 region: CASSTIQGSIANYGYTF. CDR3 DNA sequence: TGTGCCAGTAGTACTATACAGGGATCTATCGCTAACTATGGCTACACCTTC.

The V gene is TRBV28, the J gene TRBJ2-1, with D tentatively TRBD1 (6 bases). CDR1 is MDHEN, CDR2 SYDVKM, per germline. V was shortened by 5 bases and J by 4 bases, with 18 bases between the two germline ends. This CDR3 has 16 amino acids. CDR3 nucleotide sequence: TGTGCCAGCAGTCTCATCACAGGGTACACGTACAATGAGCAGTTCTTC. It is translated as CASSLITGYTYNEQFF.

The chain has TRBV12-5 and TRBJ1-1; 7 bases map to TRBD1. Unmatched junction bases numbered 18, after V lost 4 bases and J lost 1 base. This CDR3 spans 19 amino acids. Germline CDR1 reads LGHNT; CDR2 reads FRNRAP. Here the CDR3 reads CASGSSPLDRVLPNTEAFF. CDR3 in DNA: TGTGCTAGTGGTTCCTCTCCCCTCGACAGGGTTTTGCCGAACACTGAAGCTTTCTTT.

For the CDR3, the DNA is TGTGCCAGCAGCCAATCCCATAATCAGCCCCAGCATTTT. Translation: CASSQSHNQPQHF. The chain links TRBV3-1 (or the pseudogene TRBV3-2) to TRBJ1-5; D gene unclear. The CDR3 spans 13 residues. Trimming shortened V by 2 bases and J by 4 bases, and 6 bases separated the two germline ends. Germline V gene sequence: CDR1 LGHDT, CDR2 YNNKEL (reference sequence).

The chain carries TRBV29-1 and TRBJ1-1; 8 bases are shared with TRBD1. The CDR3 loop spans 15 amino acids. CDR1 SQVTM and CDR2 ANQGSEA come from the germline V gene. V trimming: 6 bases; J trimming: 0 bases; junction bases outside the gene matches: 9. CDR3 protein: CSVDWTGKMNTEAFF. The CDR3 region has the DNA TGCAGCGTCGATTGGACAGGGAAGATGAACACTGAAGCTTTCTTT.

The J gene is TRBJ1-2, the V gene TRBV3-1 (or the pseudogene TRBV3-2); 9 bases fit TRBD1. Germline lookup yields CDR1 LGHDT and CDR2 YNNKEL (reference sequence). V dropped 1 base and J dropped 4; count of bases not matched to a gene: 4. CDR3 size: 15 residues. The CDR3 nucleotides are TGTGCCAGCAGCCAAGTGGGACAGGGAATCTATGGCTACACCTTC. This codes for CASSQVGQGIYGYTF.

The chain uses TRBV7-9 and TRBJ1-4, with TRBD1 matching 8 bases. CDR3 length: 14 amino acids. The V and J ends lost 5 bases and 8 bases, in that order; junction bases with no gene match: 7. Germline assignment: CDR1 SEHNR and CDR2 FQNEAQ (reference sequence). The CDR3 DNA follows: TGTGCCAGCAGCCGTGGGACAGGAGTAGAAAAACTGTTTTTT. It translates to CASSRGTGVEKLFF.

In this sample, this clone turned up once. V usage is TRBV3-1 (or the pseudogene TRBV3-2) and J usage is TRBJ1-5; 9 bases align to TRBD1. The V gene end was trimmed by 0 bases and the J gene end by 2 bases; junction bases not matched to a gene: 5. The CDR3 loop spans 17 amino acids. Germline V gives CDR1 LGHDT, CDR2 YNNKEL (reference sequence). As DNA, the CDR3 is TGTGCCAGCAGCCAAGAAGGATGGACAGGGGGCAATCAGCCCCAGCATTTT. It encodes CASSQEGWTGGNQPQHF.

This chain connects TRBV30 to TRBJ2-2, with 9 positions matching TRBD1. The germline CDR1 and CDR2 sequences are GTSNPN and SVGIG (reference sequence). With V trimmed by 2 bases and J by 4 bases, 5 bases remained unmatched. CDR3 length: 15 residues. CDR3 coding DNA: TGTGCCTGGAGTAAAGGACAGGGGCCCACCGGGGAGCTGTTTTTT. Protein product: CAWSKGQGPTGELFF.

The table lists this clone with many counts. The J gene is TRBJ1-5, the V gene TRBV27, with a possible D match to TRBD1 (5 bases). V lost 2 bases, J lost 0 bases, and 8 bases lay in between. Looked up from germline, CDR1 is MNHEY and CDR2 is SMNVEV (reference sequence). The CDR3 sequence is 15 residues long. CDR3 in amino acids: CASSLAGTSNQPQHF. CDR3 in DNA: TGTGCCAGCAGTTTAGCGGGGACTAGCAATCAGCCCCAGCATTTT.